The T cell receptor (beta chain) under discussion was sequenced for a study of OX40 agonist ivuxolimab in advanced cancers. On cycle 4 day 1 and cycle 7 day 1, as well as at baseline, blood was sampled. TCRdb keeps only in-frame clones here, not all; method: immunoSEQ multiplex PCR. The repertoire holds approximately 77,000 clones, with under 90% as singletons. The V gene lost 3 bases and the J gene lost 6 bases, with 12 bases spanning the gap. Germline V gene lookup returns CDR1 MDHEN and CDR2 SYDVKM. The CDR3 totals 14 residues. The TCR originated in an adult with an advanced solid tumor such as melanoma, head and neck, liver or kidney cancer. The rearrangement uses TRBV28 and TRBJ2-1; D is possibly TRBD1 or TRBD2 (5 bases each). The source was CD4+ or CD8+ T cells sorted from blood, collected in a trial of the OX40 agonist ivuxolimab. CDR3 region: CASSLGRGRNEQFF. In nucleotides, the CDR3 is TGTGCCAGCAGTTTGGGTCGGGGCCGCAATGAGCAGTTCTTC.